The 29 T cell receptor beta chains reported below all come from one sample, sequenced in a study of T cell responses to AZD1222 COVID-19 vaccine. Generated by immunoSEQ multiplex PCR, the TCRdb table keeps only in-frame clones and is missing some. Among 170,000 or so clones listed, over 75% were seen once. The sequences come from peripheral blood, collected on day 0 of AZD1222 vaccination. These receptors all come from an adult in good health.

This clone has only one observation. This sequence joins TRBV7-8 and TRBJ2-7, with 8 bases identical to TRBD2. Per the germline V gene, CDR1 is SGHVS and CDR2 is FQNEAQ. This CDR3 is built from 15 residues. After removal of 5 bases from V and 0 bases from J, the junction contained 6 bases not matched to a gene. This CDR3 is CASSARGGTSYEQYF. CDR3 coding DNA: TGTGCCAGCAGCGCCCGGGGGGGGACCTCCTACGAGCAGTACTTC.

In DNA, the CDR3 is TGTGCCATCAGTGAGTCCGGGCGGGGGGGCCAAGAGACCCAGTACTTC. This gives the protein CAISESGRGGQETQYF. The chain links TRBV10-3 to TRBJ2-5, with 9 positions matching TRBD2. Losses at the gene ends were 0 bases for V and 1 base for J; bases not matched to a gene: 3. Germline V gives CDR1 ENHRY, CDR2 SYGVKD. CDR3 length: 16 amino acids.

The rearrangement links TRBV12-5 to TRBJ1-2; 8 nucleotides match TRBD1. The CDR3 runs to 15 residues. Per the germline V gene, CDR1 is LGHNT and CDR2 is FRNRAP. V lost 4 bases and J lost 3; bases outside the gene matches: 7. CDR3 bases: TGTGCTAGTGGTTATGGACAGGGAAATTACTATGGCTACACCTTC. It is translated as CASGYGQGNYYGYTF.

This clone showed up just once. The chain uses TRBV19 and TRBJ1-2, with TRBD1 as a possible D gene (6 bases). The length of the CDR3 is 13 residues. CDR1 is LNHDA and CDR2 is SQIVND in the germline V gene (reference sequence). V was pared by 10 bases and J by 6 bases, with 18 bases between. The CDR3 is CAIGNRGADGYTF. The DNA of the CDR3 is TGTGCCATAGGTAATCGGGGGGCTGATGGCTACACCTTC.

The gene calls are TRBV6-2 or TRBV6-3 and TRBJ1-5; 7 bases are shared with TRBD1. From germline, CDR1 is MNHEY and CDR2 SVGEGT. The CDR3 consists of 16 residues. The V gene end was trimmed by 5 bases and the J gene end by 4 bases; junction bases not matched to a gene: 11. CDR3 sequence (DNA): TGTGCCAGCAGTCGAACCGGGACAGTAGGAAATCAGCCCCAGCATTTT. Translation gives CASSRTGTVGNQPQHF.

The chain combines TRBV5-6 with TRBJ1-1; no reliable D call. From germline, CDR1 is SGHDT and CDR2 YYEEEE. This CDR3 contains 11 residues. V was clipped by 1 base and J by 8 bases, with 6 bases between them. The CDR3 reads CASSLRTEAFF. CDR3 coding DNA: TGTGCCAGCAGCTTGCGAACGGAAGCTTTCTTT.

This sequence joins TRBV7-2 and TRBJ2-5; weak D call: TRBD2 (5 bases). V dropped 5 bases and J dropped 2 bases, with 18 bases sitting between them. This CDR3 contains 16 residues. Germline V gene sequence: CDR1 SGHTA, CDR2 FQGNSA. The CDR3 DNA reads as TGTGCCAGCAGCCCCCTGGTGGGGAGCTGGCAAGAGACCCAGTACTTC. It yields the protein CASSPLVGSWQETQYF.

The chain joins TRBV5-6 to TRBJ1-1; TRBD1 is a possible D gene (5 bases). Looked up from germline, CDR1 is SGHDT and CDR2 is YYEEEE. The CDR3 is 13 amino acids. The V end lost 1 base, the J end lost 5 bases, and 9 bases lay between the germline ends. The CDR3 DNA follows: TGTGCCAGCAGCTTGTTAGGGGAAACTGAAGCTTTCTTT. Its translation is CASSLLGETEAFF.

The table lists this clone with a few counts. The chain joins TRBV7-3 to TRBJ2-2; 8 bases are shared with TRBD1. Looked up from germline, CDR1 is SGHTA and CDR2 is FQGTGA. Unmatched junction bases numbered 5, after V lost 4 bases and J lost 1 base. The CDR3 contains 16 residues. CDR3: CASSSLGTGNTGELFF. The DNA of the CDR3 is TGTGCCAGCAGCTCTCTCGGGACAGGGAACACCGGGGAGCTGTTTTTT.

The J gene is TRBJ2-7, the V gene TRBV7-2; D may be TRBD1 (6 bases). Germline V gene data show CDR1 as SGHTA and CDR2 as FQGNSA. V lost 5 bases and J lost 0, with 17 bases in between. This CDR3 comprises 16 residues. The CDR3 DNA sequence: TGTGCCAGCAGCCCGAGGGTGGACAGCAACTCCTACGAGCAGTACTTC. This translates into CASSPRVDSNSYEQYF.

The chain recombines TRBV30 with TRBJ2-1; 9 positions agree with TRBD2. The V segment lost 4 bases and the J segment 4 bases; nucleotides outside the gene matches: 8. CDR3 length: 15 residues. The germline CDR1 and CDR2 sequences are GTSNPN and SVGIG (reference sequence). The DNA for the CDR3 is TGTGCCTGGACCCCCGGGACTAGCTTTTACAATGAGCAGTTCTTC. It encodes CAWTPGTSFYNEQFF. The complete variable domain, with remaining parts taken from reference TRBV30 and TRBJ2-1, reads SQTIHQWPATLVQPVGSPLSLECTVEGTSNPNLYWYRQAAGRGLQLLFYSVGIGQISSEVPQNLSASRPQDRQFILSSKKLLLSDSGFYLCAWTPGTSFYNEQFFGPGTRLTVL.

The chain uses TRBV18 and TRBJ1-6; D is unresolved. Trimming took off 2 bases at V and 0 bases at J, with 17 bases between the two ends. The CDR3 extends over 19 amino acids. Germline V lookup: CDR1 KGHSH, CDR2 LQKENI. In DNA, the CDR3 is TGTGCCAGCTCACCAGCTCCTACCCTCGGAGGCTCCTATAATTCACCCCTCCACTTT. Protein sequence: CASSPAPTLGGSYNSPLHF.

This clone showed up just once. This chain uses TRBV24-1 with TRBJ2-3; D is ambiguous. CDR1 and CDR2 from the germline V gene are KGHDR and SFDVKD. V was cut by 2 bases and J by 6 bases, with 5 bases left in between. This CDR3 spans 12 amino acids. In DNA form, the CDR3 reads TGTGCCACCAGTGATTACATGGATACGCAGTATTTT. It encodes CATSDYMDTQYF.

This clone came up once. The chain has TRBV4-1 and TRBJ2-5; D gene ambiguous. The CDR3 is made up of 13 amino acids. Germline V gene lookup returns CDR1 MGHRA and CDR2 YSYEKL. The germline V and J ends were trimmed by 1 base and 4 bases, with 7 bases remaining between them. The CDR3 loop reads CASSQGLLETQYF. As DNA, the CDR3 is TGCGCCAGCAGCCAAGGACTTTTAGAGACCCAGTACTTC.

The chain combines TRBV6-5 with TRBJ1-2; 7 positions match TRBD1. V lost 6 bases to trimming and J lost 7 bases; unmatched junction nucleotides: 11. This CDR3 region has 14 residues. Germline-derived CDR1 and CDR2 are MNHEY and SVGAGI. DNA of the CDR3: TGTGCCAGCAGGACGGACAGGAGAGGGTCTGGCTACACCTTC. This encodes CASRTDRRGSGYTF.

The V and J genes are TRBV6-5 and TRBJ2-1; D perhaps matches TRBD1 (6 bases). CDR1 and CDR2 from the germline V gene are MNHEY and SVGAGI. The CDR3 covers 16 residues. V lost 2 bases and J lost 3, with 14 bases in between. Here the CDR3 reads CASSYRLRGFYNEQFF. The CDR3 DNA reads TGTGCCAGCAGTTACCGACTCAGGGGTTTCTACAATGAGCAGTTCTTC.

The chain is built from TRBV11-2 and TRBJ2-7; a weak D match, TRBD1 (6 bases). V gave up 3 bases and J gave up 1 base, with 10 bases separating them. Per the germline V gene, CDR1 is SGHAT and CDR2 is FQNNGV. The CDR3 is 14 amino acids. This CDR3 is CASSFRGYSYEQYF. CDR3 nucleotides: TGTGCCAGCAGCTTCAGGGGCTATTCCTACGAGCAGTACTTC.

The chain carries TRBV6-1 and TRBJ1-1, with 7 bases lining up with TRBD1. This CDR3 is built from 17 residues. Germline V gene sequence: CDR1 MNHNS, CDR2 SASEGT. The V and J ends lost 3 bases and 2 bases, in that order; junction bases with no gene match: 12. Written as DNA, the CDR3 is TGTGCCAGCAGTGATCCCACGACGGGACAGATAAACACTGAAGCTTTCTTT. Amino acid sequence: CASSDPTTGQINTEAFF.

J is TRBJ1-6 and V is TRBV2; no firm D call. Germline V gene sequence: CDR1 SNHLY, CDR2 FYNNEI. The CDR3 runs 15 residues. Trimming took 6 bases from V and 7 from J, leaving 16 bases between them. CDR3 sequence (DNA): TGTGCCAGCAGCAGAGGAGGGTTCGAGAATTCACCCCTCCACTTT. This sequence encodes CASSRGGFENSPLHF.

The gene calls are TRBV19 and TRBJ2-1, with D possibly being TRBD2 (5 bases). V lost 4 bases to trimming and J lost 6 bases, with 22 bases between them. This CDR3 comprises 17 residues. The V gene's germline CDR1 is LNHDA and CDR2 SQIVND (reference sequence). CDR3 DNA: TGTGCCAGTAGTACCCAGTTTGTGGACTGGAGAGGCAATGAGCAGTTCTTC. Its translation is CASSTQFVDWRGNEQFF.

This clone was observed a single time. This rearrangement joins TRBV7-9 to TRBJ2-5; no clear D. Per the germline V gene, CDR1 is SEHNR and CDR2 is FQNEAQ (reference sequence). The CDR3 consists of 14 residues. Between the trimmed V and J ends, which lost 5 bases and 2 bases, there was a span of 12 bases. The CDR3 region has the DNA TGTGCCAGCAGCCCCCGGGCGCAGCAAGAGACCCAGTACTTC. Encoded protein: CASSPRAQQETQYF.

Only a few counts were recorded for this clone. The chain joins TRBV7-2 to TRBJ2-2, with a possible D match to TRBD1 (5 bases). Trimming shortened V by 7 bases and J by 2 bases, and 17 bases separated the two germline ends. CDR1 is SGHTA, CDR2 FQGNSA, per germline. This CDR3 spans 16 amino acids. CDR3: CASTPLGRENTGELFF. CDR3 coding DNA: TGTGCCAGCACCCCGTTGGGCAGGGAAAACACCGGGGAGCTGTTTTTT.

The J gene is TRBJ2-3, the V gene TRBV7-3; TRBD2 matches at 9 bases. Germline values: CDR1 SGHTA, CDR2 FQGTGA. The J segment lost 2 bases and the V segment lost 4 bases, leaving 4 bases of the junction unmatched. This CDR3 is built from 15 residues. As DNA, the CDR3 is TGTGCCAGCAGCTCCCGCGGGGGGGCCACAGATACGCAGTATTTT. Protein: CASSSRGGATDTQYF. The complete variable domain, with remaining parts taken from reference TRBV7-3 and TRBJ2-3, reads GAGVSQTPSNKVTEKGKYVELRCDPISGHTALYWYRQSLGQGPEFLIYFQGTGAADDSGLPNDRFFAVRPEGSVSTLKIQRTERGDSAVYLCASSSRGGATDTQYFGPGTRLTVL.

For this clone: This CDR3 is also generated by other DNA sequences in the sample. This chain links TRBV6-4 with TRBJ1-1, with a tentative D call TRBD1 (6 bases). With 0 bases removed from V and 6 bases from J, the gap between germline ends came to 8 bases. Germline CDR1 and CDR2: MRHNA and SNTAGT. This CDR3 spans 13 amino acids. CDR3 in DNA: TGTGCCAGCAGTGACTCTAGGGGGTCTGAAGCTTTCTTT. This gives the protein CASSDSRGSEAFF.

The gene calls are TRBV5-1 and TRBJ1-6, with TRBD1 as a possible D gene (6 bases). Trimming removed 4 bases from V and 9 bases from J, with 14 bases in between. The CDR3 spans 14 residues. From germline, CDR1 is SGHRS and CDR2 YFSETQ. The CDR3 DNA is TGCGCCAGCAGCCTCCGACAGGCCGGTTCACCCCTCCACTTT. It yields the protein CASSLRQAGSPLHF.

The CDR3 coding sequence is TGTGCCAGCAGCGTCGACAGGGGGATTAATGAAAAACTGTTTTTT. It translates to CASSVDRGINEKLFF. The rearrangement links TRBV9 to TRBJ1-4; 9 bases match TRBD1. Germline V CDR1 and CDR2: SGDLS, YYNGEE. The V and J ends lost 2 bases and 4 bases, in that order; junction bases with no gene match: 3. This CDR3 comprises 15 residues. Combining the CDR3 with reference TRBV9 and TRBJ1-4 gives the whole variable domain DSGVTQTPKHLITATGQRVTLRCSPRSGDLSVYWYQQSLDQGLQFLIQYYNGEERAKGNILERFSAQQFPDLHSELNLSSLELGDSALYFCASSVDRGINEKLFFGSGTQLSVL.

This sequence joins TRBV4-3 and TRBJ2-1; TRBD1 aligns across 10 bases. Germline V lookup: CDR1 LGHNA, CDR2 YSLEER. With V trimmed by 0 bases and J by 8 bases, 10 bases remained unmatched. The CDR3 length is 17 residues. This chain's CDR3 is CASSQESRDRGLDEQFF. The CDR3 DNA sequence: TGCGCCAGCAGCCAAGAATCCCGGGACAGGGGCCTCGATGAGCAGTTCTTC.

The rearrangement links TRBV21-1 to TRBJ2-7; TRBD1 is the table's D call and was not checked against the DNA. TRBV21-1 is noted as a pseudogene. The length of the CDR3 is 14 residues. Here the CDR3 DNA reads TGTGCCAGTCGGCCGGACAGCGTCTCCTACGAGCAGTACTTC. It codes for CASRPDSVSYEQYF.

The V gene is TRBV3-1 (or the pseudogene TRBV3-2), the J gene TRBJ1-5; no definite D call. The V gene lost 4 bases and the J gene lost 6 bases, with 13 bases spanning the gap. Germline V gives CDR1 LGHDT, CDR2 YNNKEL (reference sequence). The CDR3 spans 14 residues. CDR3 sequence reads: CASSRETSAQPQHF. The CDR3 bases are TGTGCCAGCAGCCGCGAGACTTCAGCTCAGCCCCAGCATTTT.